This T cell receptor beta chain was recorded in a study of shared T cell receptors in the human thymus. In this sample, this clone turned up a few times. The J segment lost 5 bases and the V segment lost 5 bases, leaving 4 bases of the junction unmatched. Germline CDR1 reads LNHDA; CDR2 reads SQIVND (reference sequence). The CDR3 consists of 13 residues. Assay: immunoSEQ multiplex PCR; the TCRdb copy retains only in-frame clones and omits some. The data contain about 660,000 clones, approximately 90% of them singletons. These sequences were also reported in another study, on human thymus T cells. This second report adds: The sample donors, healthy Finnish infants, were having corrective surgery for congenital heart defects. Obtained as resections during corrective heart surgery, the thymus tissue was then studied. Repertoires from thymus and blood appeared to show biased V and J gene usage. Overlap was high between thymic repertoires from unrelated individuals, as reported in related research.

Input material: thymocytes. This chain uses TRBV19 with TRBJ2-5; 8 bases are shared with TRBD2. This clonotype originated in a boy under two years old with a congenital heart defect. The CDR3: CASSAGLGETQYF. In nucleotides, the CDR3 is TGTGCCAGTAGTGCGGGACTAGGGGAGACCCAGTACTTC.